What follows are 27 T cell receptor beta chains derived from one specimen sequenced in a study of T cells in tuberculosis. Generated by immunoSEQ multiplex PCR, the TCRdb table keeps only in-frame clones and is missing some. This repertoire shows about 45,000 clones, roughly 94% found once; its top ten account for roughly 2%. Sequences were obtained from PBMCs. All receptors derive from a donor between 10 and 35 years old with latent tuberculosis or without tuberculosis infection. Some clones in this sample may be carry-over from other donors' samples.

V and J are TRBV29-1 and TRBJ2-3, with a possible D match to TRBD2 (6 bases). The CDR3 extends over 12 amino acids. V was cut by 6 bases and J by 4 bases, with 11 bases left in between. In germline, CDR1 is SQVTM, CDR2 ANQGSEA. CDR3 residues: CSVGTDSDTQYF. The CDR3 DNA reads as TGCAGCGTCGGGACTGACTCAGATACGCAGTATTTT.

V gene TRBV5-1 combines with J gene TRBJ1-2; the D gene is possibly TRBD1 (5 bases). Per the germline V gene, CDR1 is SGHRS and CDR2 is YFSETQ. The V and J ends lost 0 bases and 8 bases respectively, with 17 bases between them. The CDR3 has 15 residues. This CDR3 is CASSLEAGTSGGYTF. CDR3 DNA sequence: TGCGCCAGCAGCTTGGAGGCAGGGACTAGTGGGGGCTACACCTTC. The full variable domain, its missing parts supplied by reference TRBV5-1 and TRBJ1-2, is KAGVTQTPRYLIKTRGQQVTLSCSPISGHRSVSWYQQTPGQGLQFLFEYFSETQRNKGNFPGRFSGRQFSNSRSEMNVSTLELGDSALYLCASSLEAGTSGGYTFGSGTRLTVV.

V and J are TRBV7-2 and TRBJ1-3; 7 bases are a match to TRBD1. The CDR3 has 15 residues. CDR1 SGHTA and CDR2 FQGNSA come from the germline V gene. Losses at the gene ends were 5 bases for V and 2 bases for J; bases not matched to a gene: 6. The CDR3 region is CASSPQTGTGNTIYF. The CDR3 coding sequence is TGTGCCAGCAGCCCCCAGACAGGGACTGGAAACACCATATATTTT.

J is TRBJ2-7 and V is TRBV27; possibly TRBD2 for D (6 bases). CDR1 MNHEY and CDR2 SMNVEV come from the germline V gene (reference sequence). The CDR3 is 14 amino acids. Trimming took 5 bases from V and 0 from J, leaving 11 bases between them. The CDR3 sequence is CASSDRESSYEQYF. In nucleotides, the CDR3 is TGTGCCAGCAGTGATCGGGAGTCCTCCTACGAGCAGTACTTC.

The chain has TRBV19 and TRBJ1-1, with 9 bases aligning to TRBD1. Germline V lookup: CDR1 LNHDA, CDR2 SQIVND (reference sequence). V gave up 4 bases and J gave up 1 base; unmatched junction bases: 1. The CDR3 is made up of 14 amino acids. The CDR3 bases are TGTGCCAGTAGTAAACAGGGGGCGAACACTGAAGCTTTCTTT. Residues: CASSKQGANTEAFF.

V usage is TRBV30 and J usage is TRBJ2-1; the match to TRBD1 covers 12 bases. The trim removed 4 bases at V and 8 bases at J, leaving 3 bases unmatched. The germline V gene has CDR1 GTSNPN and CDR2 SVGIG (reference sequence). This CDR3 is 13 amino acids long. The CDR3 here is CAWIGTGGYEQFF. The CDR3 nucleotides are TGTGCCTGGATAGGGACAGGGGGCTATGAGCAGTTCTTC.

The chain links TRBV9 to TRBJ1-4, with D tentatively TRBD1 (5 bases). This CDR3 has 13 residues. CDR1 and CDR2 from the germline V gene are SGDLS and YYNGEE. Trimming cost V 4 bases and J 5 bases, with 9 bases left between them. As DNA, the CDR3 is TGTGCCAGCAGCTCGGGGGGGAATGAAAAACTGTTTTTT. This encodes CASSSGGNEKLFF.

In this sample, this clone turned up once. The gene calls are TRBV7-2 and TRBJ1-1, with D unresolved. Germline CDR1 and CDR2: SGHTA and FQGNSA. The CDR3 is 13 residues long. V lost 1 base to trimming and J lost 4 bases, with 7 bases between them. Here the CDR3 reads CASSLVEGTEAFF. CDR3 coding DNA: TGTGCCAGCAGCTTAGTAGAGGGCACTGAAGCTTTCTTT.

V and J are TRBV7-9 and TRBJ2-2; 11 bases fit TRBD2. Germline trimming cut 3 bases from V and 0 bases from J; bases unmatched to any gene: 3. The CDR3 is 17 amino acids. Germline V CDR1 and CDR2: SEHNR, FQNEAQ (reference sequence). The CDR3 nucleotides read TGTGCCAGCAGCTTGGGACTAGCGGACTCGAACACCGGGGAGCTGTTTTTT. It encodes CASSLGLADSNTGELFF.

The chain combines TRBV5-1 with TRBJ2-7; TRBD1 matches at 10 bases. This CDR3 contains 14 residues. Looked up from germline, CDR1 is SGHRS and CDR2 is YFSETQ. The ends lost 3 bases at V and 4 bases at J; junction bases unmatched: 4. Written as DNA, the CDR3 is TGCGCCAGCAGCTCCCGGGACAGGGGATACGAGCAGTACTTC. Protein: CASSSRDRGYEQYF.

The rearrangement links TRBV15 to TRBJ1-1; D unclear. This CDR3 contains 12 residues. The germline V and J ends were trimmed by 2 bases and 5 bases, with 6 bases remaining between them. Germline V gene sequence: CDR1 LNHNV, CDR2 YYDKDF (reference sequence). In nucleotides, the CDR3 is TGTGCCACCAGCAGACGTATGACTGAAGCTTTCTTT. It is translated as CATSRRMTEAFF.

The chain couples TRBV7-8 to TRBJ1-1; D ambiguous. Germline V gives CDR1 SGHVS, CDR2 FQNEAQ. V lost 1 base and J 0 bases, leaving 12 bases between the germline ends. This CDR3 region has 16 residues. This CDR3 is CASSLGFGVMNTEAFF. The CDR3 coding sequence is TGTGCCAGCAGCTTAGGGTTCGGGGTTATGAACACTGAAGCTTTCTTT.

The CDR3 coding sequence is TGTGCCAGCAGCCCAAGGGGTAGCGGCTACGAGCAGTACTTC. It is translated as CASSPRGSGYEQYF. The rearrangement joins TRBV7-9 to TRBJ2-7; tentative D call: TRBD2 (6 bases). Trimming cost V 5 bases and J 3 bases, with 14 bases left between them. Germline V gives CDR1 SEHNR, CDR2 FQNEAQ (reference sequence). This CDR3 has 14 residues.

The sample holds one count of this clone. V usage is TRBV29-1 and J usage is TRBJ2-3, with a weak D call TRBD2 (5 bases). The CDR3 sequence is 15 residues long. Between the trimmed V and J ends, which lost 0 bases and 0 bases, there was a span of 10 bases. In germline, CDR1 is SQVTM, CDR2 ANQGSEA. CDR3 coding DNA: TGCAGCGTTGAAGATCCCGAGCGGAGCACAGATACGCAGTATTTT. Its translation: CSVEDPERSTDTQYF.

Details on this clone: Other DNA sequences in this specimen translate into the identical CDR3. The chain has TRBV9 and TRBJ2-7; 13 bases are shared with TRBD2. The CDR3 length is 14 residues. In germline, CDR1 is SGDLS, CDR2 YYNGEE. The V gene end was trimmed by 2 bases and the J gene end by 4 bases; junction bases not matched to a gene: 0. As DNA, the CDR3 is TGTGCCAGCAGCGTGGGACTAGCGGGGTACGAGCAGTACTTC. As protein: CASSVGLAGYEQYF.

Comments on this clone: Additional DNA sequences in this sample encode the identical CDR3. The chain is built from TRBV4-3 and TRBJ2-5; possibly TRBD1 for D (6 bases). The CDR3 spans 17 residues. Trimming removed 1 base at V and 2 bases at J, with 17 bases between. Germline CDR1 and CDR2: LGHNA and YSLEER. The CDR3 nucleotides read TGCGCCAGCAGCCAAGCCCGAACCGGGACATTACAAGAGACCCAGTACTTC. Protein product: CASSQARTGTLQETQYF.

This rearrangement joins TRBV4-1 to TRBJ2-1; 13 bases map to TRBD2. The CDR3 covers 18 residues. Germline V lookup: CDR1 MGHRA, CDR2 YSYEKL. After removal of 4 bases from V and 2 bases from J, the junction contained 8 bases not matched to a gene. Here the CDR3 reads CASSRGLAGPLTYNEQFF. The CDR3 nucleotides are TGCGCCAGCAGCCGGGGACTAGCGGGACCCCTGACCTACAATGAGCAGTTCTTC.

The rearrangement joins TRBV28 to TRBJ2-7; 7 bases align to TRBD1. Unmatched junction bases numbered 9, after V lost 5 bases and J lost 2 bases. CDR1 is MDHEN and CDR2 is SYDVKM in the germline V gene. This CDR3 is 15 amino acids long. CDR3 nucleotide sequence: TGTGCCAGCAGTCCGCGGACAGGCAACACCTACGAGCAGTACTTC. Residues: CASSPRTGNTYEQYF.

This clone was detected only once. The rearrangement uses TRBV29-1 and TRBJ2-5, with TRBD2 matching 9 bases. V was clipped by 5 bases and J by 5 bases; unmatched bases: 12. Per the germline V gene, CDR1 is SQVTM and CDR2 is ANQGSEA. The CDR3 is made up of 15 amino acids. The CDR3 nucleotides read TGCAGCGTTCACCTCTCCGGGACTAGCCGGGAGACCCAGTACTTC. It translates to CSVHLSGTSRETQYF.

The chain couples TRBV13 to TRBJ1-2; D is ambiguous. The V gene's germline CDR1 is PRHDT and CDR2 FYEKMQ (reference sequence). This CDR3 contains 13 residues. The V gene lost 0 bases and the J gene lost 4 bases, with 6 bases spanning the gap. The CDR3 is CASSLGGVYGYTF. As DNA, the CDR3 is TGTGCCAGCAGCTTAGGGGGCGTCTATGGCTACACCTTC.

V gene TRBV29-1 combines with J gene TRBJ1-1; 7 bases are a match to TRBD1. Germline loops: CDR1 SQVTM, CDR2 ANQGSEA. The V gene end was trimmed by 5 bases and the J gene end by 0 bases; junction bases not matched to a gene: 6. CDR3 length: 14 residues. This CDR3 reads CSVWDRAVNTEAFF. The DNA for the CDR3 is TGCAGCGTTTGGGACAGAGCCGTGAACACTGAAGCTTTCTTT.

The J gene is TRBJ1-4, the V gene TRBV10-3, with 9 bases aligning to TRBD1. Germline V gene data show CDR1 as ENHRY and CDR2 as SYGVKD. The CDR3 covers 14 residues. V shed 10 bases and J 8 bases; nucleotides not matched to a gene: 11. CDR3 amino acids: CATRDRDRVEKLFF. CDR3 in DNA: TGTGCCACCCGGGACCGGGACAGGGTAGAAAAACTGTTTTTT.

V usage is TRBV2 and J usage is TRBJ2-7; TRBD1 matches at 9 bases. Unmatched junction bases numbered 12, after V lost 8 bases and J lost 7 bases. The CDR3 runs to 14 residues. The germline V gene has CDR1 SNHLY and CDR2 FYNNEI. CDR3 in amino acids: CASAWTGAMREQYF. The CDR3 DNA reads TGTGCCAGCGCCTGGACAGGGGCCATGAGAGAGCAGTACTTC.

The chain uses TRBV6-5 and TRBJ1-1; possible D gene TRBD1, 6 bases. The V end lost 8 bases, the J end lost 5 bases, and 18 bases lay between the germline ends. This CDR3 contains 14 residues. Germline assignment: CDR1 MNHEY and CDR2 SVGAGI. Written as DNA, the CDR3 is TGTGCCAGCGCGCCCCGGGGGGCGAGGACTGAAGCTTTCTTT. This gives the protein CASAPRGARTEAFF.

DNA of the CDR3: TGTGCCAGCCAACAGGGAATGAACACTGAAGCTTTCTTT. This codes for CASQQGMNTEAFF. The rearrangement uses TRBV2 and TRBJ1-1; possibly TRBD1 for D (6 bases). The CDR3 has 13 amino acids. Germline lookup yields CDR1 SNHLY and CDR2 FYNNEI. Trimming cost V 8 bases and J 0 bases, with 10 bases left between them. Combining the CDR3 with reference TRBV2 and TRBJ1-1 gives the whole variable domain EPEVTQTPSHQVTQMGQEVILRCVPISNHLYFYWYRQILGQKVEFLVSFYNNEISEKSEIFDDQFSVERPDGSNFTLKIRSTKLEDSAMYFCASQQGMNTEAFFGQGTRLTVV.

This clone has only one observation. J is TRBJ1-2 and V is TRBV27, with D perhaps TRBD1 (5 bases). The ends were cut back, 2 bases at V and 6 bases at J, with 16 bases in the middle. The CDR3 covers 15 residues. CDR1 and CDR2 from the germline V gene are MNHEY and SMNVEV (reference sequence). Here the CDR3 reads CASSLASRGGDGYTF. CDR3 nucleotide sequence: TGTGCCAGCAGTTTAGCCAGTAGGGGCGGTGATGGCTACACCTTC.

The rearrangement joins TRBV28 to TRBJ1-3; TRBD1 is a possible D gene (6 bases). Germline CDR1 is MDHEN and CDR2 is SYDVKM. V lost 10 bases and J lost 4, with 17 bases in between. The CDR3 has 14 residues. The CDR3 reads CAIREGGWGNTIYF. The CDR3 DNA sequence: TGTGCCATCAGAGAAGGGGGTTGGGGAAACACCATATATTTT. Together with reference TRBV28 and TRBJ1-3, the CDR3 gives the full variable domain: DVKVTQSSRYLVKRTGEKVFLECVQDMDHENMFWYRQDPGLGLRLIYFSYDVKMKEKGDIPEGYSVSREKKERFSLILESASTNQTSMYLCAIREGGWGNTIYFGEGSWLTVV.